Following are 13 T cell receptor beta chains from one sample sequenced in a study of tumor-infiltrating lymphocytes in localized non-small cell lung cancer. Profiled with immunoSEQ multiplex PCR; TCRdb holds only in-frame clones, not every one. The data hold 9,500 to 15,000 clones, with about 76% observed a single time. Sample: uninvolved lung tissue not adjacent to the tumor. These receptors were taken from a human donor with non-small cell lung cancer.

V is TRBV28 and J is TRBJ1-2, with TRBD1 as a possible D gene (6 bases). This CDR3 contains 15 residues. V lost 1 base and J 5 bases, leaving 14 bases between the germline ends. Germline values: CDR1 MDHEN, CDR2 SYDVKM. The CDR3 sequence is CASSLSDRPLYGYTF. The DNA for the CDR3 is TGTGCCAGCAGTTTATCTGACAGGCCCCTGTATGGCTACACCTTC.

The rearrangement joins TRBV7-8 to TRBJ1-2, with TRBD1 matching 7 bases. The CDR3 spans 13 residues. The germline V gene encodes CDR1 SGHVS and CDR2 FQNEAQ. J gave up 6 bases and V 1 base, and 2 bases lay outside the gene matches. The CDR3 region has the DNA TGTGCCAGCAGCTTAGGGCAGGGGGATGGCTACACCTTC. It translates to CASSLGQGDGYTF.

This clone was seen a few times. The chain carries TRBV5-6 and TRBJ1-5; a weak D match, TRBD1 (5 bases). V shed 0 bases and J shed 2 bases, with 9 bases lying between them. CDR1 SGHDT and CDR2 YYEEEE come from the germline V gene. The CDR3 is 15 amino acids. The CDR3 nucleotides are TGTGCCAGCAGCTTGGGAGCACAGGGCAATCAGCCCCAGCATTTT. This encodes CASSLGAQGNQPQHF.

The chain couples TRBV14 to TRBJ2-4; TRBD1 is a possible D gene (5 bases). The CDR3 is 13 amino acids. Trimming cost V 3 bases and J 8 bases, with 11 bases left between them. The germline V gene has CDR1 SGHDN and CDR2 FVKESK. The DNA for the CDR3 is TGTGCCAGCAGCCAGGACAACGTGGACATTCAGTACTTC. This sequence encodes CASSQDNVDIQYF.

This clone appeared once. This chain links TRBV9 with TRBJ2-3, with 14 nucleotides matching TRBD2. Germline loops: CDR1 SGDLS, CDR2 YYNGEE. Trimming at V came to 4 bases and at J to 6 bases, leaving 4 bases not matched to a gene. The length of the CDR3 is 15 residues. For the CDR3, the DNA is TGTGCCAGCAGCCTCGGGACTAGCGGGGGCGATACGCAGTATTTT. It specifies CASSLGTSGGDTQYF.

The V gene is TRBV29-1, the J gene TRBJ2-1; D gene unclear. Trimming stripped 8 bases from V and 6 bases from J, with 14 bases between. Germline V gene lookup returns CDR1 SQVTM and CDR2 ANQGSEA. This CDR3 contains 12 residues. The CDR3 DNA is TGCAGCTCACGTACTTTGTCCAATGAGCAGTTCTTC. Translation: CSSRTLSNEQFF.

This clone was recorded a few times. The chain carries TRBV5-1 and TRBJ1-1; D not resolved. In germline, CDR1 is SGHRS, CDR2 YFSETQ. CDR3 length: 14 amino acids. V shed 0 bases and J shed 8 bases, with 14 bases lying between them. This CDR3 reads CASSLDGQVMEAFF. The CDR3 DNA sequence: TGCGCCAGCAGCTTGGATGGGCAGGTGATGGAAGCTTTCTTT.

V and J are TRBV5-6 and TRBJ1-1, with D possibly TRBD1 on 6 matching bases. Trimming removed 1 base at V and 8 bases at J, with 9 bases between. The germline V gene encodes CDR1 SGHDT and CDR2 YYEEEE. This CDR3 contains 12 residues. The CDR3 here is CASSLLQGEAFF. The CDR3 DNA sequence: TGTGCCAGCAGCTTGTTGCAGGGGGAAGCTTTCTTT.

This chain connects TRBV15 to TRBJ1-2; D may be TRBD1 (5 bases). The CDR3 runs to 15 residues. V was pared by 0 bases and J by 2 bases, with 10 bases between. CDR1 and CDR2 from the germline V gene are LNHNV and YYDKDF (reference sequence). The CDR3, as DNA: TGTGCCACCAGCAGAGAGGGGGGTTGGAACTATGGCTACACCTTC. Amino acids: CATSREGGWNYGYTF.

This clone was counted a few times. V is TRBV29-1 and J is TRBJ2-1; 7 bases line up with TRBD2. Germline assignment: CDR1 SQVTM and CDR2 ANQGSEA. The CDR3 loop spans 14 amino acids. The V and J ends lost 7 bases and 4 bases, in that order; junction bases with no gene match: 10. The CDR3 sequence: CSATWGGEYNEQFF. The CDR3 nucleotides read TGCAGCGCCACTTGGGGGGGGGAATACAATGAGCAGTTCTTC.

This clone came up once. The chain employs TRBV7-9 and TRBJ1-3; D ambiguous. Germline V gene lookup returns CDR1 SEHNR and CDR2 FQNEAQ (reference sequence). V was pared by 4 bases and J by 0 bases, with 4 bases between. The CDR3 sequence is 13 residues long. CDR3 sequence reads: CASSWSSGNTIYF. The CDR3, as DNA: TGTGCCAGCAGCTGGAGCTCTGGAAACACCATATATTTT.

The DNA of the CDR3 is TGCGCCAGCAGCCAAGAGAAGCGGGTCCAAGAGACCCAGTACTTC. Encoded protein: CASSQEKRVQETQYF. The rearrangement joins TRBV4-1 to TRBJ2-5; D may be TRBD2 (6 bases). Germline CDR1 and CDR2: MGHRA and YSYEKL. This CDR3 contains 15 residues. V dropped 0 bases and J dropped 1 base, with 9 bases sitting between them.

This clone was seen more than once but under ten times. The rearrangement joins TRBV30 to TRBJ1-1; D perhaps matches TRBD1 (5 bases). The CDR3 length is 13 residues. V lost 3 bases to trimming and J lost 1 base, with 9 bases between them. Germline CDR1 reads GTSNPN; CDR2 reads SVGIG (reference sequence). The CDR3 here is CAWRRGPNTEAFF. Written as DNA, the CDR3 is TGTGCCTGGAGGAGGGGCCCGAACACTGAAGCTTTCTTT.